This T cell receptor beta chain was sequenced during a study of blood T cell repertoires in COVID-19. At the level of the study: The analysed material was cDNA or gDNA that came from T cells, B-cell-depleted T cells, or PBMCs.

Assay used: immunoSEQ multiplex PCR; TCRdb lists only in-frame clones, some missing. Of approximately 270,000 clones in the sample, around 90% were seen once. This CDR3 is built from 14 residues. With V trimmed by 5 bases and J by 4 bases, 2 bases remained unmatched. Germline V gene data show CDR1 as LNHNV and CDR2 as YYDKDF (reference sequence). The receptor was derived from a middle-aged man who had been exposed to COVID-19. Sequencing used PBMCs or T cells enriched from blood (not recorded which). This sequence joins TRBV15 and TRBJ1-5; TRBD1 aligns across 10 bases. CDR3 loop: CATSGDRGNQPQHF. DNA for the CDR3: TGTGCCACCAGCGGGGACAGGGGAAATCAGCCCCAGCATTTT.